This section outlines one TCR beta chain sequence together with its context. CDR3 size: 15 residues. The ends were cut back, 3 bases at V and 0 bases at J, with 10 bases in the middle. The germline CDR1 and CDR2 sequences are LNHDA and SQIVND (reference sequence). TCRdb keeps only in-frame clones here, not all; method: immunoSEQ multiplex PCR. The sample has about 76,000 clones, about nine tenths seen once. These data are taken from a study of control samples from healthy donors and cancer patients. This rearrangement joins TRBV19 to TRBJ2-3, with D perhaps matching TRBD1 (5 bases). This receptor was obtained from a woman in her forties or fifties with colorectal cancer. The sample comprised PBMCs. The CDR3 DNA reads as TGTGCCAGTAGTATTGGGGCAGGTAGCACAGATACGCAGTATTTT. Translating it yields CASSIGAGSTDTQYF.